This entry describes one T cell receptor beta chain. Across about two dozen US areas, participants ranged in age from about 18 to 89 years. Recovered Cohort 3 donors showed two negative PCRs, clearance, or symptom resolution. Per germline, CDR1 GTSNPN and CDR2 SVGIG (reference sequence). V dropped 8 bases and J dropped 4; count of bases not matched to a gene: 14. CDR3 length: 15 residues. This specimen comes from a study of blood T cell repertoires in COVID-19. Study-wide background: Specimens from acute and convalescent COVID-19 originated in the United States, Italy and Spain. PBMCs, B-cell-depleted T cells, or T cells provided the cDNA or gDNA that made up the material.

Sequencing used immunoSEQ multiplex PCR; TCRdb keeps in-frame clones, though not all of them. Among 310,000 or so clones listed, around 91% were seen once. Source material: PBMCs or T cells enriched from blood (not recorded which). The chain combines TRBV30 with TRBJ1-1, with 9 bases that match TRBD1. The receptor was isolated from a woman between 40 and 55 years old who had recovered from COVID-19. The CDR3 bases are TGTGCCCAAAAGGGGACAGGGAAGGCTCTCACTGAAGCTTTCTTT. Protein product: CAQKGTGKALTEAFF.